The sequence of this TCR beta chain was determined in a study of blood T cell repertoires in COVID-19. On the study more broadly: Whether acute or convalescent, the COVID-19 samples came from the United States, Italy and Spain.

Enrolment of Seattle patients took place during active infection, and they were followed longitudinally. The authors' processing: Estimation of nucleated cell counts relied on the amplification of reference gene primers. Clones were sequenced by immunoSEQ multiplex PCR, and TCRdb holds only the in-frame ones, with some missing. From that table come the V and J calls and clone size; the DNA was used to work out D and trimming. Among 200,000 to 250,000 clones listed, around 88% were seen once. The CDR3 is 14 residues long. CDR1 is SGHTA, CDR2 FQGNSA, per germline. V was pared by 5 bases and J by 6 bases, with 14 bases between.

The chain recombines TRBV7-2 with TRBJ1-5; perhaps TRBD1 as D (5 bases). The source of this sequence is a woman aged 80 or over with COVID-19, enrolled during active disease. The sequencing sample was made of peripheral blood. DNA of the CDR3: TGTGCCAGCAGCCCTACCCAGGGTGGTCAGCCCCAGCATTTT. Protein: CASSPTQGGQPQHF.